This entry is about one TCR beta chain. Compared with germline, one end of the junction differs, possibly owing to a read error. These data belong to a study of cytotoxic CD8 clonotypes in ibrutinib-treated CLL. TCRdb's copy holds only in-frame clones and misses some; the assay was immunoSEQ multiplex PCR. Of 200,000 or so clones detected, approximately 75% appear once; the ten largest clones hold over 10%. The sequenced sample was PBMCs, obtained after 12 months of ibrutinib treatment. This TCR derives from a human donor with chronic lymphocytic leukemia.

In DNA, the CDR3 is TGCGCCAGCAGCCAAACCCACGACAGCTTCTACAATGAACAGTTCTTC. Translating gives CASSQTHDSFYNEQFF. This chain joins TRBV4-1 and TRBJ2-1; possibly TRBD1 for D (5 bases). Germline V gene lookup returns CDR1 MGHRA and CDR2 YSYEKL. The CDR3 is 16 residues long.